The 14 T cell receptor beta chains given below trace back to one sample, sequenced in a study of CD8 T cells in ankylosing spondylitis. These TCRs' antigens remain unknown. TCRdb itself ran the 5' RACE reads through MiXCR, one entry per CDR3 protein. The sample carries 130,000 or so distinct CDR3 sequences, roughly 15% recorded once. Study results and caveats: Blood from ankylosing spondylitis patients appeared to carry a characteristic roughly 8-variant TCR beta motif.

Sequences were obtained from blood, either unsorted or a sorted T cell fraction (not recorded which). The receptors here all came from a male donor with ankylosing spondylitis.

This sequence joins TRBV29-1 and TRBJ2-7; 13 bases fit TRBD2. Germline CDR1 SQVTM, CDR2 ANQGSEA. The CDR3 runs 14 residues. The V gene end was trimmed by 7 bases and the J gene end by 7 bases; junction bases not matched to a gene: 10. In nucleotides, the CDR3 is TGCAGCGGAAGAGGACTAGCGGGAGCGCAAGAGCAGTACTTC. The encoded protein is CSGRGLAGAQEQYF.

The V call is TRBV6-5, the J call TRBJ2-1; the D is unclear. The CDR3 sequence is 14 residues long. Per germline, CDR1 MNHEY and CDR2 SVGAGI. The ends were cut back, 2 bases at V and 6 bases at J, with 11 bases in the middle. The CDR3 DNA reads as TGTGCCAGCAGTTACGGGGTAGGCCCCAATGAGCAGTTCTTC. It specifies CASSYGVGPNEQFF.

J is TRBJ2-1 and V is TRBV2; unclear D gene. V shed 8 bases and J shed 8 bases, with 10 bases lying between them. Germline V gene data show CDR1 as SNHLY and CDR2 as FYNNEI. CDR3 length equals 11 residues. This CDR3 reads CASPSGDEQFF. As DNA, the CDR3 is TGTGCCAGCCCATCTGGGGATGAGCAGTTCTTC.

This clonotype was recorded a few times. V gene TRBV6-2 or TRBV6-3 combines with J gene TRBJ1-1, with D maybe TRBD1 (6 bases). The CDR3 covers 16 residues. V was shortened by 0 bases and J by 3 bases, with 14 bases between the two germline ends. The germline V gene has CDR1 MNHEY and CDR2 SVGEGT. The CDR3 protein is CASSYSTGPPYTEAFF. The CDR3 DNA reads as TGTGCCAGCAGTTACTCGACAGGACCCCCCTACACTGAAGCTTTCTTT.

The V call is TRBV11-1, the J call TRBJ2-7; D unresolved. The V gene's germline CDR1 is SGHAT and CDR2 FQDESV (reference sequence). The V end lost 2 bases, the J end lost 7 bases, and 9 bases lay between the germline ends. The CDR3 is 12 amino acids. CDR3 region: CASSLIIHEQYF. Written as DNA, the CDR3 is TGTGCCAGCAGCTTAATTATTCATGAGCAGTACTTC.

In this sample, this clonotype turned up a few times. This chain joins TRBV15 and TRBJ1-1; weak D call: TRBD1 (5 bases). V was shortened by 0 bases and J by 2 bases, with 10 bases between the two germline ends. The CDR3 has 15 residues. From germline, CDR1 is LNHNV and CDR2 YYDKDF (reference sequence). CDR3: CATSRDGHLNTEAFF. CDR3 DNA: TGTGCCACCAGCAGAGATGGACACCTAAACACTGAAGCTTTCTTT.

In this sample, this clonotype turned up a few times. This rearrangement joins TRBV4-1 to TRBJ2-7; weak D call: TRBD1 (5 bases). Germline V gene lookup returns CDR1 MGHRA and CDR2 YSYEKL. CDR3 length equals 15 residues. Trimming cost V 1 base and J 1 base, with 11 bases left between them. CDR3 loop: CASSQAGSGSYEQYF. CDR3 in DNA: TGCGCCAGCAGCCAAGCAGGGTCCGGTTCCTACGAGCAGTACTTC.

This clonotype was observed a handful of times. The V gene is TRBV12-3 or TRBV12-4, the J gene TRBJ1-1; D is ambiguous. V was shortened by 6 bases and J by 6 bases, with 17 bases between the two germline ends. The CDR3 consists of 14 residues. The CDR3 sequence: CASRAEAVWAEAFF. In nucleotides, the CDR3 is TGTGCCAGCAGGGCGGAGGCGGTCTGGGCTGAAGCTTTCTTT.

The chain employs TRBV12-3 or TRBV12-4 and TRBJ2-7; TRBD1 agrees at 7 bases. Trimming at V came to 5 bases and at J to 5 bases, leaving 6 bases not matched to a gene. CDR3 size: 13 residues. The CDR3 here is CASSKQGNDEQYF. The CDR3 nucleotides are TGTGCCAGCAGTAAACAGGGGAACGACGAGCAGTACTTC.

The chain carries TRBV4-2 and TRBJ2-5; a weak D match, TRBD2 (6 bases). Between the trimmed V and J ends, which lost 6 bases and 5 bases, there was a span of 19 bases. CDR1 and CDR2 (germline): LGHNA, YNFKEQ. CDR3 length: 15 amino acids. The CDR3 DNA reads as TGTGCCAGCAGGCCCCTACTAGGAGGGAGGGAGACCCAGTACTTC. This codes for CASRPLLGGRETQYF.

The CDR3 DNA reads TGTGCCAGCAGTTTGTTACTTCGGACGATGAACACTGAAGCTTTCTTT. The encoded protein is CASSLLLRTMNTEAFF. The chain combines TRBV28 with TRBJ1-1; D is uncertain. The CDR3 consists of 16 residues. Trimming cost V 3 bases and J 0 bases, with 14 bases left between them. Germline CDR1 is MDHEN and CDR2 is SYDVKM.

This rearrangement joins TRBV13 to TRBJ1-1; D gene ambiguous. The V and J ends lost 5 bases and 8 bases respectively, with 15 bases between them. Germline CDR1 PRHDT, CDR2 FYEKMQ (reference sequence). This CDR3 is 13 amino acids long. Here the CDR3 reads CASSQRAMREAFF. Written as DNA, the CDR3 is TGTGCCAGCAGCCAGAGGGCGATGAGGGAAGCTTTCTTT.

This clonotype was counted a few times. The chain uses TRBV9 and TRBJ1-2; no clear D gene. V was cut by 3 bases and J by 7 bases, with 19 bases left in between. The CDR3 is made up of 15 amino acids. From germline, CDR1 is SGDLS and CDR2 YYNGEE. CDR3 region: CASSGRESSDTGYTF. CDR3 sequence (DNA): TGTGCCAGCAGCGGCCGAGAATCATCTGACACTGGCTACACCTTC. Based on the CDR3 plus reference TRBV9 and TRBJ1-2, the full variable domain is DSGVTQTPKHLITATGQRVTLRCSPRSGDLSVYWYQQSLDQGLQFLIQYYNGEERAKGNILERFSAQQFPDLHSELNLSSLELGDSALYFCASSGRESSDTGYTFGSGTRLTVV.

This clonotype was recorded a few times. The chain employs TRBV4-1 and TRBJ2-7, with 8 bases lining up with TRBD2. Germline CDR1 MGHRA, CDR2 YSYEKL. The J segment lost 2 bases and the V segment lost 4 bases, leaving 4 bases of the junction unmatched. This CDR3 contains 14 residues. CDR3 nucleotide sequence: TGCGCCAGCAGCCCCGGACTAGCTCCCTACGAGCAGTACTTC. It codes for CASSPGLAPYEQYF.